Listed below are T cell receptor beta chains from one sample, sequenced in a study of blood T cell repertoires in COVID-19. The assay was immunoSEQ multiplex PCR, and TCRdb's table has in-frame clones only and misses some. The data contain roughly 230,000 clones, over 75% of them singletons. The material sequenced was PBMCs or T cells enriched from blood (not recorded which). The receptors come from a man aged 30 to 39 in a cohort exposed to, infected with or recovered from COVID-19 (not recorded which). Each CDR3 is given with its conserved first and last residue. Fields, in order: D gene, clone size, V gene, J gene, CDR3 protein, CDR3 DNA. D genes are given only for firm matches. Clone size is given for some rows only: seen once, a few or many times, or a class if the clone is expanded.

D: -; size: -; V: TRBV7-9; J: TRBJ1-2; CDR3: CASSLEVGTTMGYTF; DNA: TGTGCCAGCAGCTTAGAGGTCGGAACAACTATGGGCTACACCTTC
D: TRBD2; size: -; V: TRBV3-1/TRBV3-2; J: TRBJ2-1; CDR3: CASSRLAGGGEQFF; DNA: TGTGCCAGCAGCCGACTAGCGGGAGGGGGTGAGCAGTTCTTC
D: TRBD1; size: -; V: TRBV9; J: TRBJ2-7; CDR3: CASSLGTVGYEQYF; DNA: TGTGCCAGCAGCCTCGGGACAGTGGGCTACGAGCAGTACTTC
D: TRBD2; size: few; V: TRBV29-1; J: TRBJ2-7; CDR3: CSVEVGLEGYEQYF; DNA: TGCAGCGTTGAAGTCGGACTAGAGGGTTACGAGCAGTACTTC
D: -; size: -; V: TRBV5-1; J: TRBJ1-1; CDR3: CATSNIGGANTEAFF; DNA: TGCGCGACCAGCAATATTGGAGGGGCGAACACTGAAGCTTTCTTT
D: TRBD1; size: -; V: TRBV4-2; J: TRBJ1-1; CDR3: CASSQAGGDTEAFF; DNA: TGTGCCAGCAGCCAAGCAGGGGGTGACACTGAAGCTTTCTTT
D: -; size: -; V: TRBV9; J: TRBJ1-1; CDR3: CASSPLLNTEAFF; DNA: TGTGCCAGCAGCCCTCTATTGAACACTGAAGCTTTCTTT
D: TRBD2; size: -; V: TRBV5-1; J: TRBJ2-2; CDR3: CASSLVPTSEVPGELFF; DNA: TGCGCCAGCAGCTTGGTCCCGACTAGCGAAGTCCCCGGGGAGCTGTTTTTT
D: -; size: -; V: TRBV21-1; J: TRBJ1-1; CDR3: CASRSPDRGGTGNTEAFF; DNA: TGTGCCAGCAGGTCTCCGGACAGGGGGGGCACAGGGAACACTGAAGCTTTCTTT
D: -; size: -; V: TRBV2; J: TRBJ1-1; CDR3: CASETATSLPNTEAFF; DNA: TGTGCCAGCGAGACAGCCACTAGCCTTCCCAACACTGAAGCTTTCTTT
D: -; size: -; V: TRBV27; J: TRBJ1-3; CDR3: CASSLSVSGGNTIYF; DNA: TGTGCCAGCAGTTTATCGGTATCAGGGGGAAACACCATATATTTT
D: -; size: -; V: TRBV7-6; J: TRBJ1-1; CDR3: CASSLGGTQNTEAFF; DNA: TGTGCCAGCAGCTTAGGAGGGACACAGAACACTGAAGCTTTCTTT
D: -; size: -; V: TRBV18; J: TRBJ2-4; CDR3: CASSPGLAKNIQYF; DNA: TGTGCCAGCTCACCGGGGCTAGCCAAAAACATTCAGTACTTC
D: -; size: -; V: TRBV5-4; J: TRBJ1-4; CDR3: CASSLNSPGGEKLFF; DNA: TGTGCCAGCAGCTTGAACAGTCCCGGGGGTGAAAAACTGTTTTTT
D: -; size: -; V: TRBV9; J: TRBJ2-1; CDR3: CASSVAAHSQGIGYNEQFF; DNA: TGTGCCAGCAGCGTAGCGGCTCATTCTCAGGGGATCGGCTACAATGAGCAGTTCTTC
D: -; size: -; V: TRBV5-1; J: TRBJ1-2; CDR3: CASSLGQGGGYTF; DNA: TGCGCCAGCAGCTTGGGTCAGGGCGGCGGCTACACCTTC
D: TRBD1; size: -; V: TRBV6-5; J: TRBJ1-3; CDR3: CASSRRTGDGNTIYF; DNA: TGTGCCAGCAGCCGCAGGACAGGGGATGGAAACACCATATATTTT
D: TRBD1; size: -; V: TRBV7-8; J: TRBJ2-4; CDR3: CASSGPGQGYINIQYF; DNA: TGTGCCAGCAGCGGGCCGGGACAGGGCTACATAAACATTCAGTACTTC
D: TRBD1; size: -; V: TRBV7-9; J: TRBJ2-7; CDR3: CASSLGRTGGYEQYF; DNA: TGTGCCAGCAGCTTAGGCAGGACAGGGGGTTACGAGCAGTACTTC
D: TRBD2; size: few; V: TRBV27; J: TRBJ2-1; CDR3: CASSLYGAGGGLYNEQFF; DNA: TGTGCCAGCAGTCTATACGGCGCGGGAGGAGGCCTTTACAATGAGCAGTTCTTC
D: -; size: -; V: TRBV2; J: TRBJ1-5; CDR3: CATLSGNNQPQHF; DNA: TGTGCCACCTTGTCAGGGAACAATCAGCCCCAGCATTTT
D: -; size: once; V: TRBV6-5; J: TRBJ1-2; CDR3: CASLAGGTNYGYTF; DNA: TGTGCCAGCCTGGCGGGGGGGACAAACTATGGCTACACCTTC
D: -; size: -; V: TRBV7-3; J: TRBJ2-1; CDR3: CASSLSGAGTFNEQFF; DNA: TGTGCCAGCAGCTTATCGGGTGCGGGTACGTTTAATGAGCAGTTCTTC
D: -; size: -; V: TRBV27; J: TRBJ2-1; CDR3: CASEYRVSSYNEQFF; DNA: TGTGCCAGCGAATACAGGGTGTCTTCCTACAATGAGCAGTTCTTC
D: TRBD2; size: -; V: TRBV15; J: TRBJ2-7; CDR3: CATSRPGTSAYEQYF; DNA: TGTGCCACCAGCAGACCCGGGACTAGCGCCTACGAGCAGTACTTC
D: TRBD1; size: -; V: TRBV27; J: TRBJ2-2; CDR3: CATTSYRGVAGELFF; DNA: TGTGCCACCACTTCCTACAGGGGGGTCGCCGGGGAGCTGTTTTTT
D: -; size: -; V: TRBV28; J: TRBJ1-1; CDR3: CASSAGNLETEAFF; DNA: TGTGCCAGCAGTGCCGGGAATCTAGAGACTGAAGCTTTCTTT
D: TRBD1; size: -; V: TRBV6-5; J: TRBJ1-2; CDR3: CASSPGTGAGGYTF; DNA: TGTGCCAGCAGTCCTGGGACAGGGGCGGGCGGCTACACCTTC
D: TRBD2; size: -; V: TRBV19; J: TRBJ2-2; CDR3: CASTLVAGESGELFF; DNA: TGTGCCAGTACCTTGGTCGCGGGAGAATCCGGGGAGCTGTTTTTT
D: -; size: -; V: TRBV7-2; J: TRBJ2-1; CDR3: CASSLGGLVEQFF; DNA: TGTGCCAGCAGCTTAGGCGGGCTAGTTGAGCAGTTCTTC
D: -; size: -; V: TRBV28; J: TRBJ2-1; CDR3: CASSGQGRRQGKVLGFNEQFF; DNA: TGTGCCAGCAGTGGCCAGGGGAGGCGACAGGGCAAGGTATTGGGGTTCAATGAGCAGTTCTTC
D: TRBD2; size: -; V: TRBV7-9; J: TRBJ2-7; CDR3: CASSPTSGASYEQYF; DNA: TGTGCCAGCAGCCCGACTAGCGGAGCCTCCTACGAGCAGTACTTC
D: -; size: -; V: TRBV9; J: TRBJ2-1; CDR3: CASSPLSGSGSEQFF; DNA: TGTGCCAGCAGCCCGCTGTCGGGGTCGGGGAGTGAGCAGTTCTTC
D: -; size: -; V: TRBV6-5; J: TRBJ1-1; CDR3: CASSLQGNTEAFF; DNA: TGTGCCAGCAGCCTCCAGGGGAACACTGAAGCTTTCTTT
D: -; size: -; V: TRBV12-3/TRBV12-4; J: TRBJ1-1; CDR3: CASSLKGDTEAFF; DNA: TGTGCCAGCAGTTTAAAAGGGGACACTGAAGCTTTCTTT
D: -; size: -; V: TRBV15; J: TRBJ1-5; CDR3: CATSREGGQPQHF; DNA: TGTGCCACCAGCAGAGAAGGGGGTCAGCCCCAGCATTTT
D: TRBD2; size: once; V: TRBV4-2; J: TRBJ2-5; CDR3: CASSQEGGRGETQYF; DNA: TGTGCCAGCAGCCAAGAGGGCGGGAGGGGAGAGACCCAGTACTTC